The following is a T cell receptor (beta chain) sequence with its context. The investigators amplified TCR beta CDR3 regions from RNA transcripts. The TCR CDR3 first-round RT-PCR relied on the HTBI primer set. TCRdb re-derived calls from the multiplex PCR reads in MiXCR, one entry per CDR3 protein. Here the sample spans under 550,000 distinct CDR3 sequences, about an eighth being singletons. Subjects aged 18 to 65 presented with newly diagnosed hyperthyroidism of less than 2 months' duration. Each 10 ml fresh peripheral blood draw supplied the PBMCs. This CDR3 contains 18 residues. The V gene's germline CDR1 is DFQATT and CDR2 SNEGSKA (reference sequence). The V gene end was trimmed by 1 base and the J gene end by 2 bases; junction bases not matched to a gene: 8. The sample comes from a study of T cells in Graves' hyperthyroidism and ophthalmopathy.

The sample consisted of blood. This TCR was sampled from a woman younger than 35 with Graves' hyperthyroidism. V and J are TRBV20-1 and TRBJ2-5; 15 positions agree with TRBD2. CDR3 DNA: TGCAGTGCTAGAGGGACAGACGGACTAGCGGGAGGGCAAGAGACCCAGTACTTC. Translation gives CSARGTDGLAGGQETQYF.